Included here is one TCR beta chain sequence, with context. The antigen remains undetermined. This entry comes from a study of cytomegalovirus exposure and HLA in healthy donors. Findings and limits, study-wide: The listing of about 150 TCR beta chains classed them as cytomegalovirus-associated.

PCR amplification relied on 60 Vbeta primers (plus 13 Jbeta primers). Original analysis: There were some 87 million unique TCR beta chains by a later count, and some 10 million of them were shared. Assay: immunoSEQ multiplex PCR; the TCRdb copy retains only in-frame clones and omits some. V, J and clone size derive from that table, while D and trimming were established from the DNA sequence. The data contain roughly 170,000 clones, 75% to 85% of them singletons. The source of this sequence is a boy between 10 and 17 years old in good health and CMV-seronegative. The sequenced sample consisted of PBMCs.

In DNA form, the CDR3 reads TGTGCCAGCAGCCTGGAGGGGGGGGGCCGGGAGACCCAGTACTTC. Its protein is CASSLEGGGRETQYF. This chain connects TRBV5-4 to TRBJ2-5, with D maybe TRBD2 (7 bases). The germline gives CDR1 SGHNT, CDR2 YYREEE (reference sequence). The CDR3 is made up of 15 amino acids. The germline V and J ends were trimmed by 4 bases and 5 bases, with 18 bases remaining between them.